These 17 T cell receptor beta chains share one sample of origin, sequenced in a study of blood T cell repertoires in COVID-19. Sequencing was performed with immunoSEQ multiplex PCR; in TCRdb, only in-frame clones are kept and a portion is missing. The sample lists 150,000 or so clones, roughly 80% occurring once. Sequencing input: peripheral blood. The receptor set was obtained from a woman in her sixties or seventies with acute or convalescent COVID-19.

The rearrangement links TRBV19 to TRBJ1-5, with a possible D match to TRBD1 (6 bases). Looked up from germline, CDR1 is LNHDA and CDR2 is SQIVND (reference sequence). This CDR3 is 15 amino acids long. V gave up 7 bases and J gave up 4 bases, with 17 bases separating them. CDR3 DNA: TGTGCCAGTAAAACCAGGGGAGCTGAGAATCAGCCCCAGCATTTT. Protein product: CASKTRGAENQPQHF.

The chain couples TRBV5-4 to TRBJ1-3; 7 bases are shared with TRBD1. The CDR3 runs 15 residues. V lost 4 bases to trimming and J lost 0 bases; unmatched junction nucleotides: 4. Germline assignment: CDR1 SGHNT and CDR2 YYREEE (reference sequence). The CDR3 nucleotides are TGTGCCAGCAGCCTCGGGACAGCCTCTGGAAACACCATATATTTT. Translation gives CASSLGTASGNTIYF.

This sequence joins TRBV6-2 or TRBV6-3 and TRBJ2-5; 10 nucleotides line up with TRBD2. CDR1 is MNHEY and CDR2 is SVGEGT in the germline V gene. V was clipped by 3 bases and J by 5 bases; unmatched bases: 6. The CDR3 has 15 amino acids. The DNA for the CDR3 is TGTGCCAGCAGTTATGAAGCGGGGGGGCGGGAGACCCAGTACTTC. Translating it yields CASSYEAGGRETQYF.

The chain links TRBV18 to TRBJ2-7; no definite D call. Per germline, CDR1 KGHSH and CDR2 LQKENI. CDR3 size: 12 residues. V lost 2 bases to trimming and J lost 5 bases, with 7 bases between them. The CDR3 loop reads CASSPRGHEQYF. CDR3 nucleotide sequence: TGTGCCAGCTCACCAAGAGGTCACGAGCAGTACTTC.

This clone was found once. This rearrangement joins TRBV7-9 to TRBJ2-7, with D possibly being TRBD2 (5 bases). The V gene's germline CDR1 is SEHNR and CDR2 FQNEAQ (reference sequence). This CDR3 is built from 16 residues. Deletions cut 4 bases from V and 6 bases from J, with 22 bases between. CDR3 sequence reads: CASSSPVSSADGEQYF. The CDR3 DNA reads TGTGCCAGCAGCTCGCCCGTTAGTAGCGCTGATGGCGAGCAGTACTTC.

This sequence joins TRBV5-1 and TRBJ2-3; 12 bases map to TRBD2. The CDR3 is 16 amino acids. J lost 3 bases, V lost 3 bases, and 5 bases had no gene match. Germline loops: CDR1 SGHRS, CDR2 YFSETQ. CDR3 in amino acids: CASSSRTSGATDTQYF. CDR3 sequence (DNA): TGCGCCAGCAGCTCCAGGACTAGCGGGGCGACAGATACGCAGTATTTT. Variable domain in full (rest from reference TRBV5-1 and TRBJ2-3): KAGVTQTPRYLIKTRGQQVTLSCSPISGHRSVSWYQQTPGQGLQFLFEYFSETQRNKGNFPGRFSGRQFSNSRSEMNVSTLELGDSALYLCASSSRTSGATDTQYFGPGTRLTVL.

This sequence joins TRBV20-1 and TRBJ2-7, with 10 bases fitting TRBD1. CDR1 is DFQATT and CDR2 is SNEGSKA in the germline V gene (reference sequence). The CDR3 sequence is 14 residues long. The trim removed 3 bases at V and 2 bases at J, leaving 4 bases unmatched. CDR3 region: CSASDRGRPYEQYF. DNA for the CDR3: TGCAGTGCTAGTGACAGGGGGCGCCCCTACGAGCAGTACTTC.

J is TRBJ1-6 and V is TRBV5-5; TRBD1 aligns across 9 bases. CDR3 length: 14 residues. Germline V gene lookup returns CDR1 SGHKS and CDR2 YYEKEE (reference sequence). The ends lost 4 bases at V and 7 bases at J; junction bases unmatched: 3. CDR3 sequence reads: CASSRTGENSPLHF. The CDR3 coding sequence is TGTGCCAGCAGCCGGACAGGGGAAAATTCACCCCTCCACTTT.

The gene calls are TRBV18 and TRBJ1-1, with 7 bases lining up with TRBD1. The germline gives CDR1 KGHSH, CDR2 LQKENI. V was clipped by 2 bases and J by 5 bases; unmatched bases: 8. There are 15 residues in the CDR3. The CDR3 region has the DNA TGTGCCAGCTCACCATCTACAGGGGTAAGGACTGAAGCTTTCTTT. This gives the protein CASSPSTGVRTEAFF.

J is TRBJ2-5 and V is TRBV11-3; 7 nucleotides match TRBD2. The V and J ends lost 4 bases and 5 bases, in that order; junction bases with no gene match: 10. CDR3 length equals 15 residues. Germline V gene lookup returns CDR1 SGHNT and CDR2 YENEEA. The CDR3 DNA sequence: TGTGCCAGCAGCTCCGGACTAGAAAGTTCGGAGACCCAGTACTTC. Amino acid sequence: CASSSGLESSETQYF.

V is TRBV10-3 and J is TRBJ2-3, with 10 bases matching TRBD2. Germline CDR1 is ENHRY and CDR2 is SYGVKD. With 3 bases clipped from V and 9 bases from J, the junction kept 18 bases outside the gene matches. This CDR3 is built from 18 residues. The CDR3 region is CAISEIQGPSGGSPTQYF. As DNA, the CDR3 is TGTGCCATCAGTGAAATACAGGGGCCTAGCGGGGGCTCACCCACGCAGTATTTT.

In this sample, this clone turned up once. The CDR3 coding sequence is TGTGCCAGCAGCTGGGATAGCGGGGGGGCCTCTACGCAGTATTTT. The encoded protein is CASSWDSGGASTQYF. The V call is TRBV5-8, the J call TRBJ2-3; 11 bases are shared with TRBD2. With 3 bases clipped from V and 8 bases from J, the junction kept 8 bases outside the gene matches. Germline loops: CDR1 SGHTS, CDR2 YDEGEE. The CDR3 totals 15 residues.

The rearrangement uses TRBV4-1 and TRBJ2-7, with D tentatively TRBD1 (6 bases). The germline CDR1 and CDR2 sequences are MGHRA and YSYEKL. V was clipped by 3 bases and J by 4 bases, with 10 bases between them. The CDR3 runs 13 residues. CDR3 in amino acids: CASSHKTGYEQYV. CDR3 DNA: TGCGCCAGCAGCCACAAAACAGGGTACGAGCAGTACGTC.

CDR3 region: CASSKNGLAGGSQYF. The CDR3 DNA reads TGTGCCAGCAGCAAAAACGGACTAGCGGGGGGCTCACAGTATTTT. The chain carries TRBV5-4 and TRBJ2-3; 14 bases are shared with TRBD2. CDR1 SGHNT and CDR2 YYREEE come from the germline V gene (reference sequence). V trimming: 4 bases; J trimming: 12 bases; junction bases outside the gene matches: 10. This CDR3 is built from 15 residues. The whole variable domain, remainder taken from reference TRBV5-4 and TRBJ2-3, is ETGVTQSPTHLIKTRGQQVTLRCSSQSGHNTVSWYQQALGQGPQFIFQYYREEENGRGNFPPRFSGLQFPNYSSELNVNALELDDSALYLCASSKNGLAGGSQYFGPGTRLTVL.

The V call is TRBV29-1, the J call TRBJ1-2; 7 bases agree with TRBD1. V was pared by 7 bases and J by 2 bases, with 7 bases of the junction left unmatched. CDR3 length: 13 amino acids. CDR1 SQVTM and CDR2 ANQGSEA come from the germline V gene. The CDR3 DNA follows: TGCAGCGCCACTGACAGGGCCAACTATGGCTACACCTTC. It encodes CSATDRANYGYTF.

This chain connects TRBV7-8 to TRBJ2-7; no definite D call. The ends were cut back, 3 bases at V and 0 bases at J, with 6 bases in the middle. The CDR3 is 13 amino acids. CDR1 SGHVS and CDR2 FQNEAQ come from the germline V gene. The CDR3, as DNA: TGTGCCAGCAGCTTCTCGAGCTCCTACGAGCAGTACTTC. Translation: CASSFSSSYEQYF.

The rearrangement uses TRBV19 and TRBJ2-2, with D tentatively TRBD1 (5 bases). The CDR3 has 14 amino acids. V was shortened by 3 bases and J by 5 bases, with 10 bases between the two germline ends. The germline V gene encodes CDR1 LNHDA and CDR2 SQIVND (reference sequence). The CDR3 DNA reads as TGTGCCAGTAGTATGGTCAGGGTAACCGGGGAGCTGTTTTTT. It codes for CASSMVRVTGELFF.